The present entry profiles one T cell receptor (beta chain) with its context. Its antigen remains unidentified. The method was immunoSEQ multiplex PCR; TCRdb's version includes in-frame clones alone and lacks a portion of them. The top ten hold approximately 5% of the sample, which has tens of thousands of clones, roughly 87% seen once. Germline CDR1 reads SEHNR; CDR2 reads FQNEAQ (reference sequence). V lost 1 base to trimming and J lost 6 bases; unmatched junction nucleotides: 3. The CDR3 spans 15 residues. During the collection period, no donor immune events like infections were recorded. These data are taken from a study of identifying expanded T cells in peripheral blood. Findings and limits, study-wide: Differentially abundant clones: roughly 1.2 between replicates, approximately 15 at roughly 15 days, approximately 18 at four. Approximately 2-week clone count variance significantly increased as total template count grew.

The clonotype originates from a person aged 18 to 75 in good health. The J gene is TRBJ2-1, the V gene TRBV7-9; 10 bases agree with TRBD2. Material for sequencing was blood. The CDR3 DNA follows: TGTGCCAGCAGCTTAGTTAGCGGGGGGACCAATGAGCAGTTCTTC. This translates into CASSLVSGGTNEQFF.